The T cell receptor beta chain described here comes from a study of blood T cell repertoires in COVID-19. Study in general: Acute and convalescent COVID-19 samples came from the United States, Italy and Spain.

Methods used by the authors: Researchers report that nucleated cell counts were estimated from reference gene primer amplification. Clones were read by immunoSEQ multiplex PCR, and TCRdb kept only the in-frame ones, dropping some. V and J calls and clone size are as listed in that table; D and trimming were resolved from the DNA. Of a few hundred thousand clones in the sample, about 90% are singletons; the top ten hold 1.9%. Germline V lookup: CDR1 KGHSH, CDR2 LQKENI. V dropped 4 bases and J dropped 6; count of bases not matched to a gene: 8. The CDR3 is 17 amino acids. The receptor was derived from a man aged 40-55 years with active or convalescent COVID-19. Sequenced sample: peripheral blood. The chain has TRBV18 and TRBJ2-3; 15 bases map to TRBD2. CDR3 DNA sequence: TGTGCCAGCTCACGCGCCCGTGGACTAGCGGGGGGGGATACGCAGTATTTT. Protein product: CASSRARGLAGGDTQYF.